The clone carrying this T cell receptor beta chain was picked up a small number of times. This record belongs to a study of T-cell memory formation after mild COVID-19. CDR1 and CDR2 from the germline V gene are SGHDN and FVKESK. Trimming removed 0 bases from V and 9 bases from J, with 16 bases in between. This CDR3 contains 15 residues. TCRdb fed the 5' RACE reads into MiXCR, producing one record per CDR3 protein. This sample has around 250,000 distinct CDR3 sequences, with 15% found just once. This chain links TRBV14 with TRBJ2-3, with D hard to call. The TCR comes from an adult woman who had mild COVID-19 (a few samples of this study predate the infection). Cell type and time point are not known. Specimen: PBMCs or a T cell subset sorted from them (not recorded which). This CDR3 reads CASSQEDRSRWTQYF. The CDR3 region has the DNA TGTGCCAGCAGCCAAGAGGATCGGTCTAGGTGGACGCAGTATTTT.